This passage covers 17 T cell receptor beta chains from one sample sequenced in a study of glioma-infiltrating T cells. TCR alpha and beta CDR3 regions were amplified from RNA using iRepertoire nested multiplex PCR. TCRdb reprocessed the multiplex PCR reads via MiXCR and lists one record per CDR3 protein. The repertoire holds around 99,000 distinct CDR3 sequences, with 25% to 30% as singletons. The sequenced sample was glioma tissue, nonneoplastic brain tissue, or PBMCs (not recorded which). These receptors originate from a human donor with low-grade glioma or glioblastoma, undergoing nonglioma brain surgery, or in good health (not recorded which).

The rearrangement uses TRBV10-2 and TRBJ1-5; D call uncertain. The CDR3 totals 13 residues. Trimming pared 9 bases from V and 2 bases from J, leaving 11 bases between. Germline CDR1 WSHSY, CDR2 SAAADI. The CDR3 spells CARFNSGNQPQHF. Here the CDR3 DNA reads TGCGCCAGATTTAATAGTGGCAATCAGCCCCAGCATTTT.

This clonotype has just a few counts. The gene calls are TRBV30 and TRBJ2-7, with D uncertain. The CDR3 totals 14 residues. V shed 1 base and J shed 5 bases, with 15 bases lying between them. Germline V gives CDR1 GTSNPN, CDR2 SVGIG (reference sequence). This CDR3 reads CAWSGNLREDEQYF. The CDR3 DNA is TGTGCCTGGAGTGGCAACTTAAGAGAGGACGAGCAGTACTTC.

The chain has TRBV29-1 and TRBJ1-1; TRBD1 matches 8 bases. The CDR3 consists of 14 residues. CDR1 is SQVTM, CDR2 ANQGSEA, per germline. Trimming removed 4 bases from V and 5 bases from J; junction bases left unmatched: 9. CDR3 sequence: CSVGAGGVGTEAFF. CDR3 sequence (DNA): TGCAGCGTTGGGGCAGGGGGCGTAGGAACTGAAGCTTTCTTT.

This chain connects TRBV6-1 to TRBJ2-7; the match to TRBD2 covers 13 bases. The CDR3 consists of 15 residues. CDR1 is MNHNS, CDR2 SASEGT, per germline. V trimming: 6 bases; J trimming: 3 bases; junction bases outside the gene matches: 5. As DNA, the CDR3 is TGTGCCAGCAGGATACTAGCGGGGGGGGGCTACGAGCAGTACTTC. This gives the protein CASRILAGGGYEQYF.

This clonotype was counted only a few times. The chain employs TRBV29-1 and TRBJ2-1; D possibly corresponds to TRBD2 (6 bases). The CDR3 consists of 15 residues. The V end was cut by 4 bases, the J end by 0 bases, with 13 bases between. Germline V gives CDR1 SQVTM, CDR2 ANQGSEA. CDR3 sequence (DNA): TGCAGCGTTGGAACGGGACTTAGCTCCTACAATGAGCAGTTCTTC. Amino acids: CSVGTGLSSYNEQFF.

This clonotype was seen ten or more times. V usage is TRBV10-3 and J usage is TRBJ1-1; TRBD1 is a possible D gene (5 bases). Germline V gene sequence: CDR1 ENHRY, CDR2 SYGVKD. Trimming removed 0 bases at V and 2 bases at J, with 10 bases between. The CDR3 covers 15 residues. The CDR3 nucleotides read TGTGCCATCAGTGAGTCAGACAGTCCAAACACTGAAGCTTTCTTT. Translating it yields CAISESDSPNTEAFF.

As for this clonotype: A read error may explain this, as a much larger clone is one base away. CDR3 nucleotides: TGCGCCAGCATCTTTTCAGAACCTTTCACAGATACGCAGTATTTT. Its translation is CASIFSEPFTDTQYF. The chain couples TRBV5-1 to TRBJ2-3; D remains unclear. Trimming pared 6 bases from V and 2 bases from J, leaving 16 bases between. This CDR3 comprises 15 residues. CDR1 and CDR2 (germline): SGHRS, YFSETQ.

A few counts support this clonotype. Here the CDR3 DNA reads TGCGCCAGCAGCTTGGGTTACGGGGACACCGGGGAGCTGTTTTTT. Encoded protein: CASSLGYGDTGELFF. The chain recombines TRBV5-1 with TRBJ2-2, with D possibly being TRBD2 (5 bases). Trimming removed 0 bases from V and 3 bases from J, with 9 bases in between. The CDR3 is 15 amino acids. The germline V gene has CDR1 SGHRS and CDR2 YFSETQ.

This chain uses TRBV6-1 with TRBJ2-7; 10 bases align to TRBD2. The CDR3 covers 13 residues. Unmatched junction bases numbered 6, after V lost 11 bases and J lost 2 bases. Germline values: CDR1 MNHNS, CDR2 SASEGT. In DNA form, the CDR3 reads TGTGCCCATAGCGGGGGGCCCCCCTACGAGCAGTACTTC. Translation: CAHSGGPPYEQYF.

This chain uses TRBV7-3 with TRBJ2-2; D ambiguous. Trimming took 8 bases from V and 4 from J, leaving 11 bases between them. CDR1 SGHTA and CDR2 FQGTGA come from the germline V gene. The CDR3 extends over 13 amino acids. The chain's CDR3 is CASGAVLTGELFF. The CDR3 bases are TGTGCCAGCGGCGCAGTCCTCACCGGGGAGCTGTTTTTT.

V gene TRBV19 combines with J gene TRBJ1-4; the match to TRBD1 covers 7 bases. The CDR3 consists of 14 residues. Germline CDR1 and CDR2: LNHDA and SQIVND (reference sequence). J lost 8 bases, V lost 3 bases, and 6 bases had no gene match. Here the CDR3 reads CASSMTGFGEKLFF. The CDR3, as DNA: TGTGCCAGTAGTATGACAGGGTTTGGAGAAAAACTGTTTTTT.

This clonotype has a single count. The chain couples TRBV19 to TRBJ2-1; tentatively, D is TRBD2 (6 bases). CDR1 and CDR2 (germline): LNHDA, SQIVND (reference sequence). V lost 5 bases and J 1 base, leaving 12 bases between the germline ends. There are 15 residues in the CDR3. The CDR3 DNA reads TGTGCCAGTAGTCTGACGGGGGTATCCTACAATGAGCAGTTCTTC. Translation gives CASSLTGVSYNEQFF.

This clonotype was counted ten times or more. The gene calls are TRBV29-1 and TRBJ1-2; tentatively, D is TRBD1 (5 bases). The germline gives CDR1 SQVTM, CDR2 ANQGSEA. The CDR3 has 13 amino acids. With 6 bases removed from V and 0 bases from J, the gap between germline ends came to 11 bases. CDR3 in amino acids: CSVGRGTNYGYTF. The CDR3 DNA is TGCAGCGTGGGGCGGGGAACTAACTATGGCTACACCTTC.

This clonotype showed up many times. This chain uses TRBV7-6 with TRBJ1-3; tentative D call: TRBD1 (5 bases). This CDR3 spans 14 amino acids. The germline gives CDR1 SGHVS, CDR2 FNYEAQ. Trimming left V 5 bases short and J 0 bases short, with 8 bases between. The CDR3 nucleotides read TGTGCCAGCAGCCCACAGGTCTCTGGAAACACCATATATTTT. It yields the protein CASSPQVSGNTIYF.

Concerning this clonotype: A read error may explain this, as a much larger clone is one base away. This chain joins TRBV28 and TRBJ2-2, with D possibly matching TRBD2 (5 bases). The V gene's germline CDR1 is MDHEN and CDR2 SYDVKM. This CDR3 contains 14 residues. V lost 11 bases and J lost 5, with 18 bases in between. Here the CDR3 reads CAVLKGSRTGELFF. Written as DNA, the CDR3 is TGTGCCGTACTGAAAGGGAGCCGAACCGGGGAGCTGTTTTTT.

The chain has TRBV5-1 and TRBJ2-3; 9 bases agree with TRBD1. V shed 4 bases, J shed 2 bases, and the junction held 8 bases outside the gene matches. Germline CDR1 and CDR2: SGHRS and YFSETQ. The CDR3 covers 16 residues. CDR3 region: CASSGGGTGLTDTQYF. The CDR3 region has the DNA TGCGCCAGCAGCGGAGGGGGGACAGGGCTCACAGATACGCAGTATTTT.

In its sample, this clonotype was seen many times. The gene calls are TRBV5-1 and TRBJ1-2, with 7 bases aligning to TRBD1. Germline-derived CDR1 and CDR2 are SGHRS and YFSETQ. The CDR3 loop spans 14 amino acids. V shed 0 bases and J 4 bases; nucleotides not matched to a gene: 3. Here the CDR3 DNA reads TGCGCCAGCAGCTTGGTCAGGGGGATCTATGGCTACACCTTC. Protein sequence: CASSLVRGIYGYTF.